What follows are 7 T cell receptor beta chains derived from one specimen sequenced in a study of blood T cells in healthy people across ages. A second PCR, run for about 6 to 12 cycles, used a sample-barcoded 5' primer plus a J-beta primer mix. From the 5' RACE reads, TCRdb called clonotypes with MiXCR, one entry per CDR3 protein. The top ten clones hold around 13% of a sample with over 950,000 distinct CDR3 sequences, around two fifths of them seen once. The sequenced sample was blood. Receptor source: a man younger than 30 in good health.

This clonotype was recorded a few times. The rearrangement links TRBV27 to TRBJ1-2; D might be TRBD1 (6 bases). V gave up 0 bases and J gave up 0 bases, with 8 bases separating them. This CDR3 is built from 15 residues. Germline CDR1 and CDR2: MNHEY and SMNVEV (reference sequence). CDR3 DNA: TGTGCCAGCAGTTTATCTTGGACAGCTAACTATGGCTACACCTTC. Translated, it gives CASSLSWTANYGYTF.

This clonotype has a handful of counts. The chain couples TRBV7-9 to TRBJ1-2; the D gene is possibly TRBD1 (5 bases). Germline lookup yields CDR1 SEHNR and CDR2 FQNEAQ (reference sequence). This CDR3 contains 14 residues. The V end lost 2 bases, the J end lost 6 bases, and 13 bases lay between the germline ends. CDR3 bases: TGTGCCAGCAGCTTACCCAGTGGGACGAATGGCTACACCTTC. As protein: CASSLPSGTNGYTF. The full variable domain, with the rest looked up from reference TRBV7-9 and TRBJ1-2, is DTGVSQNPRHKITKRGQNVTFRCDPISEHNRLYWYRQTLGQGPEFLTYFQNEAQLEKSRLLSDRFSAERPKGSFSTLEIQRTEQGDSAMYLCASSLPSGTNGYTFGSGTRLTVV.

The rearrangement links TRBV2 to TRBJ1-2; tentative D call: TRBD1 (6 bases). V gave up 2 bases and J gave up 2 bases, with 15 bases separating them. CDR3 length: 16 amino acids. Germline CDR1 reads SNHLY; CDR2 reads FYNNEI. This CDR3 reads CASSEHVGTTNYGYTF. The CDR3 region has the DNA TGTGCCAGCAGTGAACATGTGGGGACAACCAACTATGGCTACACCTTC.

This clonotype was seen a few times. CDR3 DNA: TGTGCCAGCAGTTACTTCGTGGGGGCTAACTATGGCTACACCTTC. Protein product: CASSYFVGANYGYTF. The gene calls are TRBV6-2 or TRBV6-3 and TRBJ1-2; possible D gene TRBD1, 5 bases. CDR3 length equals 15 residues. Trimming left V 1 base short and J 0 bases short, with 9 bases between. Per germline, CDR1 MNHEY and CDR2 SVGEGT.

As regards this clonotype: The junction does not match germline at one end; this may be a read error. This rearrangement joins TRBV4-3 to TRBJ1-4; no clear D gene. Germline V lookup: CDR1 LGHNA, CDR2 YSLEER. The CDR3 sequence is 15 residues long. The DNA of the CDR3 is TGCGCCAGCGGCCAAGATACAGCGCGGCGTGAAAAACTGTTTTTT. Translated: CASGQDTARREKLFF.

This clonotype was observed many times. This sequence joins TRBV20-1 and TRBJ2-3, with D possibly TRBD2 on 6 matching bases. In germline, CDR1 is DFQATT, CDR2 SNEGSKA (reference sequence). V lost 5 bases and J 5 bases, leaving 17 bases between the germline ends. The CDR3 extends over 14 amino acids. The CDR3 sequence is CSAQRAPPGDTQYF. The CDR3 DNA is TGCAGTGCTCAGCGGGCACCCCCTGGAGATACGCAGTATTTT.

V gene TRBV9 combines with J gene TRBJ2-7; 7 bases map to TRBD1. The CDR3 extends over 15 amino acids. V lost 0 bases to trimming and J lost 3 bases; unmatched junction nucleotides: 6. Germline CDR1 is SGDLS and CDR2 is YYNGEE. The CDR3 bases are TGTGCCAGCAGCGTAGGGACAGGCAGGGTCTACGAGCAGTACTTC. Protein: CASSVGTGRVYEQYF.